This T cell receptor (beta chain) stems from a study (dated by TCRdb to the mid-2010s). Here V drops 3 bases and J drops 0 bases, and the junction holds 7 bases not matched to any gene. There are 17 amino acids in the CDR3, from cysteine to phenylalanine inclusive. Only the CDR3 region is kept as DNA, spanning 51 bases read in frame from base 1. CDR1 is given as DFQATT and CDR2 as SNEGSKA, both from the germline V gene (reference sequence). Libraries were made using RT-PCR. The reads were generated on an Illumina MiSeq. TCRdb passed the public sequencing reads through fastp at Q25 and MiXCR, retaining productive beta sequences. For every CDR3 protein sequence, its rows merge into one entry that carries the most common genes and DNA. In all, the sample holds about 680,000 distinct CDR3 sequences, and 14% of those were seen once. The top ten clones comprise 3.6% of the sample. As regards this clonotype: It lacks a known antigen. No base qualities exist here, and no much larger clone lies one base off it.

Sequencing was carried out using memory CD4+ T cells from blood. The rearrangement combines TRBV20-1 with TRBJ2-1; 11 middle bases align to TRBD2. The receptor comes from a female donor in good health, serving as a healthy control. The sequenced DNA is TGCAGTGCTAGTCTACTAGCGGGGGTGAGCTCCTACAATGAGCAGTTCTTC. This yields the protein CSASLLAGVSSYNEQFF.